The 10 T cell receptor beta chains in this list originate from one sample, sequenced in a study of blood T cell repertoires in COVID-19. Produced via immunoSEQ multiplex PCR; TCRdb's table is partial and in-frame only. The sample contains some 60,000 clones, 70% to 90% of which appear only once. Input material: peripheral blood. The receptors were gathered from a human donor with active COVID-19. The donor label of this sample is uncertain.

The chain recombines TRBV5-1 with TRBJ2-5, with D unclear. The CDR3 has 12 amino acids. Germline CDR1 SGHRS, CDR2 YFSETQ. The V end lost 0 bases, the J end lost 4 bases, and 4 bases lay between the germline ends. DNA for the CDR3: TGCGCCAGCAGCTTGGACAGAGAGACCCAGTACTTC. Amino acid sequence: CASSLDRETQYF.

The rearrangement joins TRBV4-1 to TRBJ2-1; 15 bases are a match to TRBD2. V lost 5 bases and J lost 4; bases outside the gene matches: 6. Germline values: CDR1 MGHRA, CDR2 YSYEKL. This CDR3 has 17 residues. CDR3 nucleotide sequence: TGCGCCAGCAGCTGGGGACTAGCGGGAGGAGGGTACAATGAGCAGTTCTTC. This encodes CASSWGLAGGGYNEQFF.

The chain uses TRBV19 and TRBJ1-2; D may be TRBD1 (5 bases). The ends were cut back, 3 bases at V and 7 bases at J, with 15 bases in the middle. This CDR3 spans 14 amino acids. CDR1 is LNHDA and CDR2 is SQIVND in the germline V gene (reference sequence). CDR3 protein: CASSIFTGDGGYTF. The CDR3 nucleotides are TGTGCCAGTAGTATCTTTACAGGAGATGGTGGCTACACCTTC.

The gene calls are TRBV15 and TRBJ2-1, with D tentatively TRBD1 (5 bases). The CDR3 has 15 residues. Between the trimmed V and J ends, which lost 0 bases and 5 bases, there was a span of 11 bases. Germline loops: CDR1 LNHNV, CDR2 YYDKDF (reference sequence). CDR3 sequence: CATSRDHMGHNEQFF. In DNA, the CDR3 is TGTGCCACCAGCAGAGATCACATGGGGCACAATGAGCAGTTCTTC. The full variable domain, completed using reference TRBV15 and TRBJ2-1, is DAMVIQNPRYQVTQFGKPVTLSCSQTLNHNVMYWYQQKSSQAPKLLFHYYDKDFNNEADTPDNFQSRRPNTSFCFLDIRSPGLGDTAMYLCATSRDHMGHNEQFFGPGTRLTVL.

This rearrangement joins TRBV28 to TRBJ2-5; no firm D call. CDR1 is MDHEN, CDR2 SYDVKM, per germline. V was clipped by 7 bases and J by 6 bases, with 12 bases between them. There are 12 residues in the CDR3. CDR3 region: CASTGPLQTQYF. In DNA, the CDR3 is TGTGCCAGCACGGGTCCCCTGCAGACCCAGTACTTC.

The chain links TRBV7-2 to TRBJ2-1; 8 bases align to TRBD1. CDR3 length: 15 residues. Germline loops: CDR1 SGHTA, CDR2 FQGNSA. V shed 5 bases and J 12 bases; nucleotides not matched to a gene: 15. The DNA for the CDR3 is TGTGCCAGCAGCCAGAGAGAGACAGGGGCGCGTGGGCAGTTCTTC. Translation: CASSQRETGARGQFF.

V usage is TRBV28 and J usage is TRBJ1-2; D not certain. The CDR3 spans 13 residues. Trimming removed 5 bases at V and 8 bases at J, with 15 bases between. CDR1 and CDR2 (germline): MDHEN, SYDVKM. The CDR3 region has the DNA TGTGCCAGCAGTCCAGTGTCCGTCGGGGGCTACACCTTC. It encodes CASSPVSVGGYTF.

CDR3 residues: CASSRTGGYAGELFF. DNA of the CDR3: TGTGCCAGCAGCCGGACAGGGGGCTATGCCGGGGAGCTGTTTTTT. V and J are TRBV11-2 and TRBJ2-2, with 11 nucleotides matching TRBD1. J lost 6 bases, V lost 5 bases, and 5 bases had no gene match. Germline CDR1 reads SGHAT; CDR2 reads FQNNGV. This CDR3 has 15 amino acids.

The CDR3 loop is CASSLSRGEAFF. The CDR3, as DNA: TGTGCCAGCAGTTTGAGCAGGGGGGAAGCTTTCTTT. The rearrangement uses TRBV28 and TRBJ1-1; TRBD1 matches at 7 bases. J was trimmed by 8 bases and V by 3 bases; bases with no gene match: 3. There are 12 residues in the CDR3. Germline V CDR1 and CDR2: MDHEN, SYDVKM.

About this clone itself: This same CDR3 is encoded by further DNA sequences in the sample. This chain links TRBV3-1 (or the pseudogene TRBV3-2) with TRBJ1-2; TRBD1 might be the D (5 bases). Germline V gene data show CDR1 as LGHDT and CDR2 as YNNKEL (reference sequence). The V gene lost 0 bases and the J gene lost 5 bases, with 10 bases spanning the gap. This CDR3 comprises 14 residues. The CDR3 spells CASSQDPRVYGYTF. The DNA of the CDR3 is TGTGCCAGCAGCCAAGATCCCAGGGTTTATGGCTACACCTTC.